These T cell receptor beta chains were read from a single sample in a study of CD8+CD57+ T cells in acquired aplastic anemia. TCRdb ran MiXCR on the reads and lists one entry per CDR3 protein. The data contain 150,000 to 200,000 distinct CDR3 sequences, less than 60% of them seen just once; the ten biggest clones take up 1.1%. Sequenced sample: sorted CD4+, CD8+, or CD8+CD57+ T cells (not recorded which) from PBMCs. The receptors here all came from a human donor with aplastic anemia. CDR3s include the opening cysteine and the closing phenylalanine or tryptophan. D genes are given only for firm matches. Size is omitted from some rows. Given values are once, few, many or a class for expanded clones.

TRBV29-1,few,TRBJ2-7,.,TGCAGCGTTCGGGAGCAGACCGACGAGCAGTACTTC,CSVREQTDEQYF
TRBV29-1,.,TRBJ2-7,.,TGCAGCGTTGGACTAAGGCAGGCTACCTACGAGCAGTACTTC,CSVGLRQATYEQYF
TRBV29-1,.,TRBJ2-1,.,TGCAGCGTTGATGCCGGGGATACGGACAATGAGCAGTTCTTC,CSVDAGDTDNEQFF
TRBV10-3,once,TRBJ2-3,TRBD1,TGTGCCATCAGGGGGCCCGGGACAGGGTTAGATACGCAGTATTTT,CAIRGPGTGLDTQYF
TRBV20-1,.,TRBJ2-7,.,TGCAGTGCTAGACCCCATGGGAACGCCTCCTACGAGCAGTACTTC,CSARPHGNASYEQYF
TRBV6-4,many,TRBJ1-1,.,TGTGCCAGCAGGCTAGCCGCAGGGGACACTGAAGCTTTCTTT,CASRLAAGDTEAFF
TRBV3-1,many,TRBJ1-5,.,TGTGCCAGCAGCGGAGAGCAAGGGGGTCAGCCCCAGCATTTT,CASSGEQGGQPQHF
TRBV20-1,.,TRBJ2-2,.,TGCAGTGCTAGAGATCCCAGGGTTGACACCGGGGAGCTGTTTTTT,CSARDPRVDTGELFF
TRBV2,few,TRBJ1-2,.,TGTGCCATCCAGATTGAGGTGGGCTACACCTTC,CAIQIEVGYTF
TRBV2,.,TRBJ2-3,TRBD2,TGTGCCAGCACCGAGCGGGGTTGCACAGATACGCAGTATTTT,CASTERGCTDTQYF
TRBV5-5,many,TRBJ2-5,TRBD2,TGTGCCAGCAGCTTGTGGGCTAGCGGGGGGTTCGCCCAAGAGACCCAGTACTTC,CASSLWASGGFAQETQYF
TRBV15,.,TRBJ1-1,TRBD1,TGTGCCACCAGCAGAACTCAGGGGGCGAGAACTGAAGCTTTCTTT,CATSRTQGARTEAFF
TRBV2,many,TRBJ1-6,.,TGTGCCACCATGGGGGATCCGGCCGGTAATTCACCCCTCCACTTT,CATMGDPAGNSPLHF
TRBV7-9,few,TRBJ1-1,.,TGTGCCAGCAGTGGACTGAACACTGAAGCTTTCTTT,CASSGLNTEAFF
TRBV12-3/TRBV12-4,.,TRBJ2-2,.,TGTGCCAGCAGTTTGTCAGGGCCCCGGACCGGGGAGCTGTTTTTT,CASSLSGPRTGELFF
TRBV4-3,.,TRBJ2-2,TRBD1,TGCGCCAGCAGCCGAGGCAGGGGGTACACCGGGGAGCTGTTTTTT,CASSRGRGYTGELFF
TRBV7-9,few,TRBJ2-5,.,TGTGCCAGCATCCCTTCCGGTAGGGAGACCCAGTACTTC,CASIPSGRETQYF
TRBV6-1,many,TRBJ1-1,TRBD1,TGTGCCACCTTATCGGACAGGGGGCGGGAAGCTTTCTTT,CATLSDRGREAFF
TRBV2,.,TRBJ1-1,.,TGTGCCAGCAGTTTTAACCCATTGATGAACACTGAAGCTTTCTTT,CASSFNPLMNTEAFF
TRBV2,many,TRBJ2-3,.,TGTGCCAGCAGTCGGGACTCTAAACCGGGAGATACGCAGTATTTT,CASSRDSKPGDTQYF
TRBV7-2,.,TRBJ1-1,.,TGTGCCAGCAGCTCCGAATACAGGGCGAACACTGAAGCTTTCTTT,CASSSEYRANTEAFF
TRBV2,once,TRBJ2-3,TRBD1,TGTGCCAGCAGGGGAGACAGGGGAGGCACTGATACGCAGTATTTT,CASRGDRGGTDTQYF
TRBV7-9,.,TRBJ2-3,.,TGTGCCAGCAGCGTACTGCTCACAGATACGCAGTATTTT,CASSVLLTDTQYF
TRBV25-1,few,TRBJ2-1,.,TGTGCCACCCGAGGACCCCCGGGCAATGAGCAGTTCTTC,CATRGPPGNEQFF
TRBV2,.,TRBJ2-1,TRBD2,TGTGCCAGCGGGACTAGCGGGAGTGATGAGCAGTTCTTC,CASGTSGSDEQFF
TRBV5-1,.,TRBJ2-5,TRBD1,TGCGCCAGCAGCTCCCTCGACAGGGGCGGGTTAGAGACCCAGTACTTC,CASSSLDRGGLETQYF
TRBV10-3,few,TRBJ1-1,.,TGTGCCATCAGTGTCGGGGGACGCACTGAAGCTTTCTTT,CAISVGGRTEAFF
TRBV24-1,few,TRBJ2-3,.,TGTGCCACCAGTGATTCAGCAGATACGCAGTATTTT,CATSDSADTQYF
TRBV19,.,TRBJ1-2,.,TGTGCCAGTAGTATCCGGACTAGCGGGGGCTACACCTTC,CASSIRTSGGYTF
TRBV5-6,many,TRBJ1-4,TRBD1,TGTGCCAGCAGCCCGAGGAGACAGGGGGTTGAAAAACTGTTTTTT,CASSPRRQGVEKLFF
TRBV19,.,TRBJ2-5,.,TGTGCCAGTAGTCCCCGGACAGAGCAAGAGACCCAGTACTTC,CASSPRTEQETQYF
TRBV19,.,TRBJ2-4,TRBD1,TGTGCCAGTAGTATGACAGGGGGGAAAAACATTCAGTACTTC,CASSMTGGKNIQYF
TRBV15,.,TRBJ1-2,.,TGTGCCACCAGCAGAGATTCGGACCGCATATCTAACTATGGCTACACCTTC,CATSRDSDRISNYGYTF
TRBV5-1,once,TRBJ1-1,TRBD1,TGCGCCAGCAGCCACGGGACAGACATGAACACTGAAGCTTTCTTT,CASSHGTDMNTEAFF
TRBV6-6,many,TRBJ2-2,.,TGTGCCAGCAGTTACTATGGGGCCTCCCCGCTTTTT,CASSYYGASPLF